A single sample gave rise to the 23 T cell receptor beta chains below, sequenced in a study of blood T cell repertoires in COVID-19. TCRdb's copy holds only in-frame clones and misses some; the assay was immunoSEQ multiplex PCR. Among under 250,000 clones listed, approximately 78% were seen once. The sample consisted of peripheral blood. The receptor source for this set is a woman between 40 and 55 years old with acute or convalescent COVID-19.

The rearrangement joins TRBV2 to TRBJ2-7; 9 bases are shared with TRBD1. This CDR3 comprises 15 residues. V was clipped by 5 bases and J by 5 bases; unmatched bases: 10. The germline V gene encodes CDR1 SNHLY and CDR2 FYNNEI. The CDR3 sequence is CASSNAGTGSHEQYF. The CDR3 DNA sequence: TGTGCCAGCAGTAACGCCGGGACAGGGTCCCACGAGCAGTACTTC.

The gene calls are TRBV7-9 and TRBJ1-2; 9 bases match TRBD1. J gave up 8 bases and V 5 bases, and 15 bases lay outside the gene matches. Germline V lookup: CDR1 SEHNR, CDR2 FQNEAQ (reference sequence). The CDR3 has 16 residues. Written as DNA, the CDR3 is TGTGCCAGCAGCCGCGTTAACCTACAGGGGGCTTGGGGCTACACCTTC. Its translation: CASSRVNLQGAWGYTF.

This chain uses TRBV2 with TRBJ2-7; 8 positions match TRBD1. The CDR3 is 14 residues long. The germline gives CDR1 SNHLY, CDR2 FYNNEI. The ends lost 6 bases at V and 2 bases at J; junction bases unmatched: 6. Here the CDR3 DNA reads TGTGCCAGCAGCTTGGGACAGGAGCCCTACGAGCAGTACTTC. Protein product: CASSLGQEPYEQYF.

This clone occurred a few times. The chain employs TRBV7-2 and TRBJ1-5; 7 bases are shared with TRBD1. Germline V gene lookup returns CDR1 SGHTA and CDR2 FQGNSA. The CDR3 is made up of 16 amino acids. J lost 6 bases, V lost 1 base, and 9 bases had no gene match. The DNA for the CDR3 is TGTGCCAGCAGCTTAGGACTGACAGGGTCAAGTCAGCCCCAGCATTTT. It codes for CASSLGLTGSSQPQHF.

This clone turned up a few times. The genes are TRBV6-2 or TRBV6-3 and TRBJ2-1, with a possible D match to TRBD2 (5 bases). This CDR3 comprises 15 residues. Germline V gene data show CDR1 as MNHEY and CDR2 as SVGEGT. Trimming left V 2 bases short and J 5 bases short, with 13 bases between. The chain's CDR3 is CASSYRVDLNNEQFF. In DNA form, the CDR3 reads TGTGCCAGCAGTTACAGGGTGGACTTAAACAATGAGCAGTTCTTC.

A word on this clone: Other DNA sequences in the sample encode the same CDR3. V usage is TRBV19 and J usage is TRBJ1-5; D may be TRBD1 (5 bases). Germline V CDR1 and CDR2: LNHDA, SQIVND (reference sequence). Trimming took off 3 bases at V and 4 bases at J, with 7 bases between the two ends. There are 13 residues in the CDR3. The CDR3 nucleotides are TGTGCCAGTAGTATGGGGGGGAATCAGCCCCAGCATTTT. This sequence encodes CASSMGGNQPQHF.

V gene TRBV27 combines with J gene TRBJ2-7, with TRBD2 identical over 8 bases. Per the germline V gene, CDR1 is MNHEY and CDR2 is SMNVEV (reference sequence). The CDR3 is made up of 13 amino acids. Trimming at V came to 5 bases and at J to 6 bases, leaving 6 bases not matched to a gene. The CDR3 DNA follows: TGTGCCAGCAGTCCCGGACTAGCTCGCGAGCAGTACTTC. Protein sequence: CASSPGLAREQYF.

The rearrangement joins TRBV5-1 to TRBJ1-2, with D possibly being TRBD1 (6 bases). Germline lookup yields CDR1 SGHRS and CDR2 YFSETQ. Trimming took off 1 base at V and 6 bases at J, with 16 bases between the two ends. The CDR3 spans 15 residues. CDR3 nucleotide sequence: TGCGCCAGCAGCTTGAGTTGGGGGCCCGGGGATGGCTACACCTTC. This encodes CASSLSWGPGDGYTF.

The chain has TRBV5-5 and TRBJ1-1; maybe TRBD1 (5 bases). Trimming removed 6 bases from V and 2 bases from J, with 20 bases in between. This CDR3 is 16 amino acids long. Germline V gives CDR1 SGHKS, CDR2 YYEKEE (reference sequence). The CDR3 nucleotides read TGTGCCAGCATAAGCTTCCCGACAGCTTTCAACACTGAAGCTTTCTTT. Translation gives CASISFPTAFNTEAFF.

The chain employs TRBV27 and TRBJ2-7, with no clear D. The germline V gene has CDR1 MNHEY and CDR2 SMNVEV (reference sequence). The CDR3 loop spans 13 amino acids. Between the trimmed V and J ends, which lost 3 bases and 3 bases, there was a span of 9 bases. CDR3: CASSFGYGYEQYF. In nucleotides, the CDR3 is TGTGCCAGCAGTTTCGGTTACGGCTACGAGCAGTACTTC.

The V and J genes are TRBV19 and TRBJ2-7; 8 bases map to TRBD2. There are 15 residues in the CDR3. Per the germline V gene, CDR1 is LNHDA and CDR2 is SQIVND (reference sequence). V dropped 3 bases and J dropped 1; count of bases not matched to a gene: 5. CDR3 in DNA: TGTGCCAGTAGTATTAGAATAGCGGGGTCCTACGAGCAGTACTTC. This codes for CASSIRIAGSYEQYF.

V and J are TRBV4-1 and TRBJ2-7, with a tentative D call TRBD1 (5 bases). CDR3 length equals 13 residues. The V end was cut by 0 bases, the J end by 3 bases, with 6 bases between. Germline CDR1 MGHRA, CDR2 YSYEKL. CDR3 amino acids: CASSQDRGYEQYF. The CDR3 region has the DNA TGCGCCAGCAGCCAAGATAGGGGCTACGAGCAGTACTTC.

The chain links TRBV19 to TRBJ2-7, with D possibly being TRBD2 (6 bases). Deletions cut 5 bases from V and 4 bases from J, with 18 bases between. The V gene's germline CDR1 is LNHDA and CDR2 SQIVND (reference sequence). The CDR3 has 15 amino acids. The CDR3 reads CASSAGLSAGYEQYF. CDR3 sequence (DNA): TGTGCCAGTAGTGCGGGACTTTCTGCGGGTTACGAGCAGTACTTC.

The CDR3: CASSLYGPEGEQYF. CDR3 sequence (DNA): TGTGCCAGCAGTTTATATGGCCCGGAGGGGGAGCAGTACTTC. The V and J genes are TRBV27 and TRBJ2-7; weak D call: TRBD2 (6 bases). Germline V gene lookup returns CDR1 MNHEY and CDR2 SMNVEV (reference sequence). The germline V and J ends were trimmed by 1 base and 7 bases, with 14 bases remaining between them. The CDR3 loop spans 14 amino acids.

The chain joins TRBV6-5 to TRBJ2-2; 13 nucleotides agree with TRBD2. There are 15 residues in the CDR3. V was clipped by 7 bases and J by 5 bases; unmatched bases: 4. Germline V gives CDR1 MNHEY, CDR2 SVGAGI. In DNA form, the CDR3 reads TGTGCCAGCATTCCGACTAGCGGGAGGACCGGGGAGCTGTTTTTT. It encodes CASIPTSGRTGELFF.

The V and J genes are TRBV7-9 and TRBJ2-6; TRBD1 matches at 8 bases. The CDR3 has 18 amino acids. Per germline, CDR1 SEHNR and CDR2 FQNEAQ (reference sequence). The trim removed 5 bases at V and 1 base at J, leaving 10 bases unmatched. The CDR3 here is CASSHPGQAVSGANVLTF. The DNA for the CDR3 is TGTGCCAGCAGCCATCCGGGACAGGCGGTTTCTGGGGCCAACGTCCTGACTTTC.

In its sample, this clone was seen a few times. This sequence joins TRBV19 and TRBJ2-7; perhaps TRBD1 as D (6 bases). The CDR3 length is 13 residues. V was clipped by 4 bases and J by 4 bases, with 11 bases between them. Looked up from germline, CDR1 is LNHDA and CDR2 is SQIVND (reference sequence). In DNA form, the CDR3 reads TGTGCCAGTAGTAGTAGACAGGCTTACGAGCAGTACTTC. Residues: CASSSRQAYEQYF.

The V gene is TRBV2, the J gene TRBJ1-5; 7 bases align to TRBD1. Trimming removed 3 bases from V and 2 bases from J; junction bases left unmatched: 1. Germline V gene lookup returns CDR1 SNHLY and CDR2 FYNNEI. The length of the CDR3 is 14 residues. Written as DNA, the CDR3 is TGTGCCAGCAGTGACAGGGGGGGCAATCAGCCCCAGCATTTT. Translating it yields CASSDRGGNQPQHF.

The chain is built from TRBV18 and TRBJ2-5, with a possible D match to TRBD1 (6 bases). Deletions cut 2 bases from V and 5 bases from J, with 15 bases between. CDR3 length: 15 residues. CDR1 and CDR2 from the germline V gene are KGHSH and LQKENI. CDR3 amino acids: CASSPNQGRVETQYF. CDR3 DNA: TGTGCCAGCTCACCAAACCAGGGGCGGGTGGAGACCCAGTACTTC.

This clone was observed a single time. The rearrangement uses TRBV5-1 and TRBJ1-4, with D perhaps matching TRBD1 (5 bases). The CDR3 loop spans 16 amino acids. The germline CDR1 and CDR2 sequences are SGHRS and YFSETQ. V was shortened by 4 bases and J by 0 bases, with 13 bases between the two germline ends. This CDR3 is CASSPGDRTTNEKLFF. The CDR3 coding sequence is TGCGCCAGCAGCCCCGGAGACAGAACAACTAATGAAAAACTGTTTTTT.

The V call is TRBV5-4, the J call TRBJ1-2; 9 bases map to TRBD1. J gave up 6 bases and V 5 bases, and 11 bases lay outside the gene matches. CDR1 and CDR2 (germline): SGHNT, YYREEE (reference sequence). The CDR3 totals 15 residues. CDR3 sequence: CASSLGTGSLDGYTF. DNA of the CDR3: TGTGCCAGCAGTTTAGGGACAGGGAGTTTGGATGGCTACACCTTC.

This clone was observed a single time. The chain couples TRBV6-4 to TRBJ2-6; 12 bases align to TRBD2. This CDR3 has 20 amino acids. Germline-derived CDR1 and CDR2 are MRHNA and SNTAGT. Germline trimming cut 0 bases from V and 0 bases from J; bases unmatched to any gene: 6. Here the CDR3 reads CASSDSATSGGLSGANVLTF. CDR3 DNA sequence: TGTGCCAGCAGTGACTCTGCGACTAGCGGGGGTCTCTCTGGGGCCAACGTCCTGACTTTC.

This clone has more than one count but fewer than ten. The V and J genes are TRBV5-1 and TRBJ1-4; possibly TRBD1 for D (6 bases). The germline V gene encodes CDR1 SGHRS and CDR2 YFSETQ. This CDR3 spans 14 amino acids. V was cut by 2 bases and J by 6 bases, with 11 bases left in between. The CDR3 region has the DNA TGCGCCAGCAGCTTTGGGGCAGGGGATGAAAAACTGTTTTTT. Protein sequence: CASSFGAGDEKLFF.